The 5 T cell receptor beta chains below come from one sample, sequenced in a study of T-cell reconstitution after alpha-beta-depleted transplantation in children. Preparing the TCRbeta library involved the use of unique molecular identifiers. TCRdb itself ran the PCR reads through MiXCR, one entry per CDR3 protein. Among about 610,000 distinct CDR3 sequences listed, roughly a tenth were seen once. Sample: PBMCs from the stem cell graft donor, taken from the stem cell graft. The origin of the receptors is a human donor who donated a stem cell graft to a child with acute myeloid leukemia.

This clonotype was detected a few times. CDR3: CSVALGYEPQHF. CDR3 in DNA: TGCAGCGTTGCCCTGGGTTATGAGCCCCAGCATTTT. The chain links TRBV29-1 to TRBJ1-5; no reliable D call. Trimming took off 4 bases at V and 8 bases at J, with 12 bases between the two ends. The CDR3 totals 12 residues. Germline V gene data show CDR1 as SQVTM and CDR2 as ANQGSEA.

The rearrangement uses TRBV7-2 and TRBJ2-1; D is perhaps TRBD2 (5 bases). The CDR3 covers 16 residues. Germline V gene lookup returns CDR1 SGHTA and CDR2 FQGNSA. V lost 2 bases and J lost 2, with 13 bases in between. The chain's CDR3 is CASSLLRTATYNEQFF. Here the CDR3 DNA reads TGTGCCAGCAGCTTACTCCGGACTGCCACCTACAATGAGCAGTTCTTC. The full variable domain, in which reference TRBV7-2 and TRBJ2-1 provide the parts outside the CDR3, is GAGVSQSPSNKVTEKGKDVELRCDPISGHTALYWYRQSLGQGLEFLIYFQGNSAPDKSGLPSDRFSAERTGGSVSTLTIQRTQQEDSAVYLCASSLLRTATYNEQFFGPGTRLTVL.

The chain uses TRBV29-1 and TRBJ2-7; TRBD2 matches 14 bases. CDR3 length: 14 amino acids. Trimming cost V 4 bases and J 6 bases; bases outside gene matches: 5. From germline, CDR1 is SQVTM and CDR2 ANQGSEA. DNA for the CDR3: TGCAGCGTTGCGGGACTAGCGGGAGTGTTCGAGCAGTACTTC. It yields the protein CSVAGLAGVFEQYF.

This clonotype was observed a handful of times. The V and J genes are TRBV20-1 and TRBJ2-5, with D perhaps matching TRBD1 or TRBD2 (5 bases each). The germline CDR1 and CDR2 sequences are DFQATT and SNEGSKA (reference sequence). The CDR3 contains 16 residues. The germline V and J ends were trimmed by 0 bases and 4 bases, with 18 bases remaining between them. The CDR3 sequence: CSARDAGRGGPETQYF. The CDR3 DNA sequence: TGCAGTGCTAGAGATGCGGGCCGGGGCGGTCCAGAGACCCAGTACTTC.

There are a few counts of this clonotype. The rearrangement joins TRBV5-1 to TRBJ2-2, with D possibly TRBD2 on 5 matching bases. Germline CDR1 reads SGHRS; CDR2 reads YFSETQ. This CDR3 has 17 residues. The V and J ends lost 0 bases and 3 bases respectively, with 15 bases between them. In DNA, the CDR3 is TGCGCCAGCAGCTTGGACTTCGGGAACCAATACACCGGGGAGCTGTTTTTT. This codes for CASSLDFGNQYTGELFF. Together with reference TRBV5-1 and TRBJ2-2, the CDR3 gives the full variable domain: KAGVTQTPRYLIKTRGQQVTLSCSPISGHRSVSWYQQTPGQGLQFLFEYFSETQRNKGNFPGRFSGRQFSNSRSEMNVSTLELGDSALYLCASSLDFGNQYTGELFFGEGSRLTVL.